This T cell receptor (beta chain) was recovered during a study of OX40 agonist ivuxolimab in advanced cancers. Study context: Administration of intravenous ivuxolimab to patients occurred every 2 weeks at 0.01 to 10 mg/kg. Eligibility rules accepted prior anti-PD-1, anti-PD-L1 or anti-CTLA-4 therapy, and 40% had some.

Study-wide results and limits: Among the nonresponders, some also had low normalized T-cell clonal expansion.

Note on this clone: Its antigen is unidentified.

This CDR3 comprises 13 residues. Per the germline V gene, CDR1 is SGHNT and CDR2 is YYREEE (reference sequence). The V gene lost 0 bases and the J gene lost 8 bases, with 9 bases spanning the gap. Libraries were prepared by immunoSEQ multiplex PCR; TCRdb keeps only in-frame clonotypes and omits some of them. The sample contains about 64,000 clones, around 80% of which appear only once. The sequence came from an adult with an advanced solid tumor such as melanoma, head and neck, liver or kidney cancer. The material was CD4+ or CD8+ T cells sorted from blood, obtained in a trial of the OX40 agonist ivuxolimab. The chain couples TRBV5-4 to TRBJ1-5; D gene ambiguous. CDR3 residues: CASSLDRTEPQHF. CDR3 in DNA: TGTGCCAGCAGCTTGGACAGAACGGAGCCCCAGCATTTT.